The source of this T cell receptor beta chain is a study of blood T cells in healthy people across ages. Background on the study: There was about one barcoded beta molecule captured by template switching per two T cells.

Using a J-beta primer mix together with a sample-barcoded 5' primer, a second PCR was run for roughly 6 to 12 cycles. All samples gave at least 2.5 million CDR3-containing paired-end reads. TCRdb reprocessed the 5' RACE reads via MiXCR and lists one record per CDR3 protein. The sample has about 1,600,000 distinct CDR3 sequences; 42% are singletons. Whenever a sample was processed, at least 6.5 million PBMCs were isolated. V lost 3 bases and J lost 0; bases outside the gene matches: 10. The CDR3 totals 18 residues. Germline CDR1 reads LGHNA; CDR2 reads YNFKEQ. This chain connects TRBV4-2 to TRBJ2-4; 8 bases align to TRBD2. The TCR comes from a woman younger than 35 in good health. Material: blood. The CDR3 loop is CASSQGLSGDLAKNIQYF. CDR3 nucleotide sequence: TGTGCCAGCAGCCAGGGTCTTAGCGGGGACCTAGCCAAAAACATTCAGTACTTC.